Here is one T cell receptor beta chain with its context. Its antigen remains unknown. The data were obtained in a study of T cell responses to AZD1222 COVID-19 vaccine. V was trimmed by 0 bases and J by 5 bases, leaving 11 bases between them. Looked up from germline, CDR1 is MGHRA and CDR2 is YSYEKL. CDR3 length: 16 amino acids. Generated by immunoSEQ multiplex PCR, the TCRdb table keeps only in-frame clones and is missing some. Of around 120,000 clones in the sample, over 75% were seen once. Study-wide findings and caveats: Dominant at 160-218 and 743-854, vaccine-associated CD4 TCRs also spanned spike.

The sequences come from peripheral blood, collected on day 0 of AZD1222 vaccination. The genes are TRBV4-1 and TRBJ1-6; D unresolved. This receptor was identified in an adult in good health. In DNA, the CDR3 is TGCGCCAGCAGCCAAGATAAAACATATGATAATTCACCCCTCCACTTT. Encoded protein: CASSQDKTYDNSPLHF.